This entry lists 23 T cell receptor beta chains sequenced from one sample in a study of preoperative IRX-2 immunotherapy in early breast cancer. Generated by immunoSEQ multiplex PCR, the TCRdb table keeps only in-frame clones and is missing some. The repertoire holds roughly 99,000 clones, with more than 80% as singletons. Noted treatment: preoperative locoregional IRX-2 cytokine immunotherapy. The sample consisted of tumor tissue, taken after IRX-2 immunotherapy. The receptors derive from a human donor with breast cancer.

CDR3 DNA: TGTGCCAGCATTCGCCGGGACAGGGGGCGAGGCTACACCTTC. This sequence encodes CASIRRDRGRGYTF. The V gene is TRBV6-8, the J gene TRBJ1-2; 12 bases are a match to TRBD1. This CDR3 is 14 amino acids long. V was pared by 7 bases and J by 8 bases, with 8 bases of the junction left unmatched. Germline V gives CDR1 MNHGY, CDR2 SAAAGT.

The rearrangement links TRBV14 to TRBJ1-2, with D maybe TRBD1 (5 bases). This CDR3 is built from 13 residues. Trimming took 4 bases from V and 8 from J, leaving 14 bases between them. From germline, CDR1 is SGHDN and CDR2 FVKESK. CDR3 in amino acids: CASSPPGRGGYTF. The CDR3 DNA is TGTGCCAGCAGCCCGCCGGGACGCGGCGGCTACACCTTC. The complete variable domain, with remaining parts taken from reference TRBV14 and TRBJ1-2, reads EAGVTQFPSHSVIEKGQTVTLRCDPISGHDNLYWYRRVMGKEIKFLLHFVKESKQDESGMPNNRFLAERTGGTYSTLKVQPAELEDSGVYFCASSPPGRGGYTFGSGTRLTVV.

This clone was seen a few times. The chain carries TRBV15 and TRBJ1-2, with TRBD1 matching 8 bases. The trim removed 1 base at V and 2 bases at J, leaving 12 bases unmatched. This CDR3 region has 18 residues. The germline CDR1 and CDR2 sequences are LNHNV and YYDKDF (reference sequence). The CDR3 nucleotides are TGTGCCACCAGCAGAGGGTACGGTGCAGGGGGCCAGAACTATGGCTACACCTTC. As protein: CATSRGYGAGGQNYGYTF.

The chain carries TRBV6-7 and TRBJ2-7, with TRBD2 matching 11 bases. TRBV6-7 is flagged as an ORF with uncertain function. With V trimmed by 6 bases and J by 5 bases, 3 bases remained unmatched. The CDR3 spans 13 residues. CDR3 residues: CASRLAGGNEQYF. CDR3 sequence (DNA): TGTGCCAGCAGATTAGCGGGGGGGAACGAGCAGTACTTC.

The chain links TRBV12-5 to TRBJ2-6; D gene ambiguous. The germline V gene encodes CDR1 LGHNT and CDR2 FRNRAP. This CDR3 contains 13 residues. The CDR3 loop reads CASALGGANVLTF. CDR3 in DNA: TGTGCCAGCGCTCTGGGGGGGGCCAACGTCCTGACTTTC.

The rearrangement links TRBV25-1 to TRBJ2-5, with 7 bases lining up with TRBD1. The CDR3 covers 15 residues. Germline CDR1 reads MGHDK; CDR2 reads SYGVNS. V lost 4 bases to trimming and J lost 5 bases; unmatched junction nucleotides: 10. The CDR3 DNA is TGTGCCAGCAGTGTCCCGACAGGGTGGGAGGAGACCCAGTACTTC. Translation gives CASSVPTGWEETQYF.

The chain joins TRBV19 to TRBJ2-1; TRBD2 aligns across 10 bases. Looked up from germline, CDR1 is LNHDA and CDR2 is SQIVND (reference sequence). V lost 3 bases, J lost 9 bases, and 8 bases stayed unmatched. The CDR3 runs 15 residues. CDR3 nucleotides: TGTGCCAGTAGTATGGGCGGGACTAGCGCTGGTGAGCAGTTCTTC. Its protein is CASSMGGTSAGEQFF.

The chain is built from TRBV10-1 and TRBJ1-3; no firm D call. The CDR3 covers 15 residues. The germline gives CDR1 WNHNN, CDR2 SYGVQD (reference sequence). Trimming took off 1 base at V and 1 base at J, with 8 bases between the two ends. CDR3 nucleotide sequence: TGCGCCAGCAGTGAGTGGACCGAGTCTGGAAACACCATATATTTT. It encodes CASSEWTESGNTIYF.

This rearrangement joins TRBV19 to TRBJ1-5, with 8 positions matching TRBD1. This CDR3 contains 13 residues. Trimming at V came to 6 bases and at J to 2 bases, leaving 0 bases not matched to a gene. Germline CDR1 LNHDA, CDR2 SQIVND (reference sequence). DNA for the CDR3: TGTGCCAGTAGGGGACAGGGCAATCAGCCCCAGCATTTT. As protein: CASRGQGNQPQHF.

This clone was recorded a few times. This chain links TRBV7-7 with TRBJ2-7, with a tentative D call TRBD2 (6 bases). Germline V gene sequence: CDR1 SSHAT, CDR2 FNYEAQ (reference sequence). This CDR3 contains 18 residues. V was clipped by 2 bases and J by 0 bases, with 20 bases between them. CDR3 in amino acids: CASSLKGTGGNRSYEQYF. CDR3 DNA: TGTGCCAGCAGCTTAAAGGGGACGGGCGGGAACCGCTCCTACGAGCAGTACTTC.

In this sample, this clone turned up a few times. This chain connects TRBV6-8 to TRBJ2-5, with 14 bases that match TRBD2. The germline CDR1 and CDR2 sequences are MNHGY and SAAAGT. The CDR3 spans 16 residues. Unmatched junction bases numbered 5, after V lost 3 bases and J lost 5 bases. The CDR3 spells CASSYLRTSGGETQYF. DNA for the CDR3: TGTGCCAGCAGTTATCTCAGGACTAGCGGGGGGGAGACCCAGTACTTC.

On this clone: At one end the junction does not follow the germline gene, possibly because of a read error. This chain connects TRBV7-7 to TRBJ2-7, with D possibly TRBD2 on 6 matching bases. Germline V gene sequence: CDR1 SSHAT, CDR2 FNYEAQ (reference sequence). The CDR3 is made up of 14 amino acids. The CDR3: CASSFDSGVDEQYF. CDR3 DNA: TGTGCCAGTAGCTTTGATTCGGGGGTTGACGAGCAGTACTTC.

On this clone itself: Other DNA sequences in this specimen translate into the identical CDR3. The V gene is TRBV18, the J gene TRBJ2-5; perhaps TRBD2 as D (6 bases). The CDR3 is made up of 13 amino acids. Trimming left V 3 bases short and J 1 base short, with 6 bases between. Germline CDR1 and CDR2: KGHSH and LQKENI. CDR3 in amino acids: CASSPGLQETQYF. In nucleotides, the CDR3 is TGTGCCAGCTCACCGGGACTCCAAGAGACCCAGTACTTC. Drawing the rest from reference TRBV18 and TRBJ2-5, the complete variable domain is NAGVMQNPRHLVRRRGQEARLRCSPMKGHSHVYWYRQLPEEGLKFMVYLQKENIIDESGMPKERFSAEFPKEGPSILRIQQVVRGDSAAYFCASSPGLQETQYFGPGTRLLVL.

The rearrangement links TRBV6-4 to TRBJ1-5; D is uncertain. Germline V lookup: CDR1 MRHNA, CDR2 SNTAGT. CDR3 size: 12 residues. With 5 bases removed from V and 8 bases from J, the gap between germline ends came to 10 bases. DNA of the CDR3: TGTGCCAGCAGTTCCCCGGGGAAGCCCCAGCATTTT. The encoded protein is CASSSPGKPQHF.

The V call is TRBV6-4, the J call TRBJ1-5; D is uncertain. Germline CDR1 and CDR2: MRHNA and SNTAGT. Deletions cut 3 bases from V and 11 bases from J, with 8 bases between. This CDR3 contains 11 residues. This chain's CDR3 is CASSEGAAQHF. For the CDR3, the DNA is TGTGCCAGCAGTGAGGGCGCGGCCCAGCATTTT.

The chain couples TRBV14 to TRBJ2-1; TRBD2 is a possible D gene (5 bases). The CDR3 contains 13 residues. Germline V gene lookup returns CDR1 SGHDN and CDR2 FVKESK. Trimming took off 6 bases at V and 13 bases at J, with 19 bases between the two ends. The CDR3 loop reads CASRAPGSKTQFF. The CDR3 DNA is TGTGCCAGCAGAGCACCGGGAAGTAAAACCCAGTTCTTC.

The rearrangement links TRBV18 to TRBJ1-2; TRBD1 is a possible D gene (6 bases). The CDR3 spans 17 residues. The V and J ends lost 0 bases and 4 bases respectively, with 18 bases between them. CDR1 and CDR2 from the germline V gene are KGHSH and LQKENI. The chain's CDR3 is CASSPPTGQGFPYGYTF. As DNA, the CDR3 is TGTGCCAGCTCACCACCTACTGGGCAGGGGTTTCCCTATGGCTACACCTTC.

This rearrangement joins TRBV7-6 to TRBJ2-1, with 12 bases identical to TRBD2. The J segment lost 1 base and the V segment lost 7 bases, leaving 2 bases of the junction unmatched. The length of the CDR3 is 15 residues. CDR1 is SGHVS and CDR2 is FNYEAQ in the germline V gene. The CDR3 DNA reads as TGTGCCAGCAAAGGACTAGCGGGGTCCTACAATGAGCAGTTCTTC. Amino acid sequence: CASKGLAGSYNEQFF. The full variable domain, in which reference TRBV7-6 and TRBJ2-1 provide the parts outside the CDR3, is GAGVSQSPRYKVTKRGQDVALRCDPISGHVSLYWYRQALGQGPEFLTYFNYEAQQDKSGLPNDRFSAERPEGSISTLTIQRTEQRDSAMYRCASKGLAGSYNEQFFGPGTRLTVL.

The chain is built from TRBV28 and TRBJ1-1; possibly TRBD1 for D (6 bases). Germline lookup yields CDR1 MDHEN and CDR2 SYDVKM. Trimming left V 3 bases short and J 0 bases short, with 8 bases between. The CDR3 runs to 14 residues. CDR3 residues: CASSFHRVNTEAFF. In DNA form, the CDR3 reads TGTGCCAGCAGTTTTCACAGGGTGAACACTGAAGCTTTCTTT.

The CDR3 bases are TGCGCCAGCAGCCCCTGGGGGGGAGTGAACACTGAAGCTTTCTTT. This encodes CASSPWGGVNTEAFF. The chain combines TRBV5-1 with TRBJ1-1; weak D call: TRBD1 (5 bases). This CDR3 is 15 amino acids long. Germline V gene lookup returns CDR1 SGHRS and CDR2 YFSETQ. Deletions cut 4 bases from V and 0 bases from J, with 13 bases between.

The V call is TRBV22-1, the J call TRBJ1-1; TRBD1, as called in the table, went unchecked against the DNA. TRBV22-1 is classified as a pseudogene. The CDR3 totals 13 residues. Written as DNA, the CDR3 is TGTGCCAGCAGTTCCATACCTAACAGTGAAGCTTTCTTT. It is translated as CASSSIPNSEAFF.

V and J are TRBV6-8 and TRBJ2-2, with D perhaps matching TRBD2 (7 bases). The CDR3 sequence is 16 residues long. Trimming took 10 bases from V and 0 from J, leaving 18 bases between them. Looked up from germline, CDR1 is MNHGY and CDR2 is SAAAGT. In DNA form, the CDR3 reads TGTGCCATCCTCACGGGGGGCCCCTCGAACACCGGGGAGCTGTTTTTT. This encodes CAILTGGPSNTGELFF.

This clone came up a few times. The CDR3 bases are TGTGCCAGCAGGTTCGGACAGGGGAACTATGGCTACACCTTC. It translates to CASRFGQGNYGYTF. This chain links TRBV6-8 with TRBJ1-2; TRBD1 aligns across 9 bases. The V and J ends lost 6 bases and 2 bases, in that order; junction bases with no gene match: 4. CDR1 and CDR2 (germline): MNHGY, SAAAGT. This CDR3 spans 14 amino acids.